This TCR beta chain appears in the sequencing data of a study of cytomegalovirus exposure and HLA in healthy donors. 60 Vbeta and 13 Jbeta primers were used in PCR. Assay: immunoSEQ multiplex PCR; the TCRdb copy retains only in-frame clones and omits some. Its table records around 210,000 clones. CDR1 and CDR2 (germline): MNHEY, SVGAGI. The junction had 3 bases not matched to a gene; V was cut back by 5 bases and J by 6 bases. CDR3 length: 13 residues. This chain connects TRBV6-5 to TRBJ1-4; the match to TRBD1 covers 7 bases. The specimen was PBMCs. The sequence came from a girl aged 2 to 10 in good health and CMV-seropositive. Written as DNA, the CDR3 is TGTGCCAGCAGTCGACAGGGTGATGAAAAACTGTTTTTT. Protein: CASSRQGDEKLFF.